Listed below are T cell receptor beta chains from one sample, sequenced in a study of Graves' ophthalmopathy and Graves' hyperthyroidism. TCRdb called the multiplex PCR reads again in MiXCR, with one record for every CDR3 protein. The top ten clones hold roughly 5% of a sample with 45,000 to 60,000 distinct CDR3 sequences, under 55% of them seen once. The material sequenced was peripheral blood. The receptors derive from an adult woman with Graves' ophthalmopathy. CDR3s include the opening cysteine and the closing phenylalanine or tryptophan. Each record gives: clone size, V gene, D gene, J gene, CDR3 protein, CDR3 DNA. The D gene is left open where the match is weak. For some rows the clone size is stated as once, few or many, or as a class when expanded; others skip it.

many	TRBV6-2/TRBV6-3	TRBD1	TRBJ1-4	CASSFAPPGQGREKLFF	TGTGCCAGCAGCTTTGCACCCCCGGGACAGGGCCGGGAAAAACTGTTTTTT
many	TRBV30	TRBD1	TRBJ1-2	CAWHLQGDGYTF	TGTGCCTGGCATCTACAGGGGGATGGCTACACCTTC
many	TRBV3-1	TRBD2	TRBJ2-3	CASSPGLAGASDTQYF	TGTGCCAGCAGCCCAGGACTAGCGGGAGCCTCAGATACGCAGTATTTT
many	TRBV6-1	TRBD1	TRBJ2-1	CASTGQGEYNEQFF	TGTGCCAGCACCGGACAGGGGGAATACAATGAGCAGTTCTTC
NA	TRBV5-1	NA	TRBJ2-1	CASSLDRDNEQFF	TGCGCCAGCAGCTTGGACAGGGACAATGAGCAGTTCTTC
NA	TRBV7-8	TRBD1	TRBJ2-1	CASSYGTGGNEQFF	TGTGCCAGCAGCTACGGGACAGGGGGCAATGAGCAGTTCTTC
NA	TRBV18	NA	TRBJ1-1	CASSQENTEAFF	TGTGCCAGCTCACAGGAGAACACTGAAGCTTTCTTT
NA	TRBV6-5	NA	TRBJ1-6	CASSYLGGGSPLHF	TGTGCCAGCAGTTACCTAGGGGGTGGTTCACCCCTCCACTTT
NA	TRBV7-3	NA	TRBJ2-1	CASSLSGAYNEQFF	TGTGCCAGCAGCTTAAGCGGAGCCTACAATGAGCAGTTCTTC
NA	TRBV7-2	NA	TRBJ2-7	CSSSQDEGGYEQYF	TGTTCCAGCAGCCAAGATGAGGGAGGCTACGAGCAGTACTTC
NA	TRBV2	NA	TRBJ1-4	CASAQRGTNEKLFF	TGTGCCAGCGCTCAGCGGGGGACTAATGAAAAACTGTTTTTT
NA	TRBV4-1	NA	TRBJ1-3	CASSQDMTVTGNTIYF	TGCGCCAGCAGCCAAGACATGACGGTTACAGGAAACACCATATATTTT
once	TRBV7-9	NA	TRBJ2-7	CASSLERTFDEQYF	TGTGCCAGCAGCTTGGAAAGGACATTCGACGAGCAGTACTTC
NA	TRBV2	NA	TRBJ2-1	CASSRTYNEQFF	TGTGCCAGCAGTAGAACATACAATGAGCAGTTCTTC
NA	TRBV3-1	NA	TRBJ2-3	CASSQVFGIDTQYF	TGTGCCAGCAGCCAAGTATTCGGGATAGATACGCAGTATTTT
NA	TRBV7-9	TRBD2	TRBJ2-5	CASSPSGRVGETQYF	TGTGCCAGCAGCCCTAGCGGGAGGGTAGGAGAGACCCAGTACTTC
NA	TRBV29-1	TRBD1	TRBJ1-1	CSVPGGTEAFF	TGCAGCGTGCCAGGGGGGACTGAAGCTTTCTTT
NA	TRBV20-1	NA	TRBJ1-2	CSAGGGGYTF	TGCAGTGCTGGGGGGGGTGGCTACACCTTC
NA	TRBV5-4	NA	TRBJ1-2	CASSLEGDNYGYTF	TGTGCCAGCAGCTTGGAGGGGGATAACTATGGCTACACTTTC
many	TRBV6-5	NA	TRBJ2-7	CASSYSGPSFRYEQYF	TGTGCCAGCAGTTACTCGGGACCTTCCTTTCGCTACGAGCAGTACTTC
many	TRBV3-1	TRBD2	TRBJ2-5	CASSRGTSGSQETQYF	TGTGCCAGCAGCCGAGGGACTAGCGGTTCACAAGAGACCCAGTACTTC
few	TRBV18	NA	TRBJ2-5	CASSPPESRETQYF	TGTGCCAGCTCACCACCGGAGTCCAGGGAGACCCAGTACTTC
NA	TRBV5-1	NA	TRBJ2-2	CASGFSPGRGAGELFF	TGCGCCAGCGGCTTCTCTCCGGGGAGAGGCGCCGGGGAGCTGTTCTTT
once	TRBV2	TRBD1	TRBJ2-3	CASSEVGQGTDTQYF	TGTGCCAGCAGTGAAGTAGGACAGGGCACAGATACGCAGTATTTT
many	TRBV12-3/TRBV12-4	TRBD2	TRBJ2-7	CASIPGLAGQEQYF	TGTGCCAGCATTCCGGGACTAGCGGGACAGGAGCAGTACTTC
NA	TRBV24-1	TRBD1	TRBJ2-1	CATSDYDRENEQFF	TGTGCCACCAGTGATTACGACAGGGAGAATGAGCAGTTCTTC
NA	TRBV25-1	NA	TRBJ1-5	CASSVGMSQPQHF	TGTGCCAGCAGTGTAGGGATGAGTCAGCCCCAGCATTTT
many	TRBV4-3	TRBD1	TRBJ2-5	CASSQRQGVLGETQYF	TGCGCCAGCAGCCAACGACAGGGGGTTCTCGGAGAGACCCAGTACTTC
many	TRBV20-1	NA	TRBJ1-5	CSASHQAHSNQPQHF	TGCAGTGCTAGCCATCAGGCCCATAGCAATCAGCCCCAGCATTTT